The clone carrying this TCR beta chain was picked up a small number of times. No antigen is known for it. The CDR3 is 14 amino acids. Germline V gene data show CDR1 as SGHRS and CDR2 as YFSETQ. Trimming took off 8 bases at V and 7 bases at J, with 21 bases between the two ends. The sample originates from a study of beta chain features in type 1 diabetes. Researchers reported sorting CD4+ naive, central memory, regulatory and stem cell-like memory cells via CD45RO/CCR7/CD25/CD127/CD95/CD27. cDNA synthesis used the whole RNA isolate, giving expressed TCRB sequences. Sequencing was performed with immunoSEQ multiplex PCR; in TCRdb, only in-frame clones are kept and a portion is missing. The table has 200,000 to 250,000 clones, about 9.3% seen once. Findings and limits, study-wide: Reads derived from cDNA could over-represent cells showing high TCR expression. Insertions were fewer and deletions more numerous at VDJ junctions in type 1 diabetes patients. It was possible that PCR favored shorter templates, equally so in patients and controls.

Sequencing was performed on naive CD4+ T cells from blood. This clonotype originated in a woman between 18 and 30 years old in good health. The chain couples TRBV5-1 to TRBJ1-1, with D tentatively TRBD1 (5 bases). For the CDR3, the DNA is TGCGCCAGTTCTTCAGGGTTGTCGGGCGGTGAAGCTTTCTTT. Protein: CASSSGLSGGEAFF.